This entry features one TCR beta chain sequence. Its specificity is not known. Preparing the TCRbeta library involved the use of unique molecular identifiers. TCRdb re-called the PCR reads with MiXCR, one entry per CDR3 protein. The sample holds almost 250,000 distinct CDR3 sequences; more than 20% are singletons and the top ten take roughly 2.7%. These data are taken from a study of T-cell reconstitution after alpha-beta-depleted transplantation in children. General observations from the study: By one year post-transplant, T-cell counts and diversity largely arose from T cells that were newly produced. In some patients, recipient T cells and intrathymic progenitors surviving conditioning explained high day-60 diversity. About two months after transplant, alpha-beta T cells reportedly came from several hundred expanded graft clones.

This CDR3 has 16 amino acids. CDR1 is KGHSH, CDR2 LQKENI, per germline. Trimming removed 5 bases from V and 7 bases from J; junction bases left unmatched: 9. Sequenced material: PBMCs, taken before TCRalphabeta/CD19-depleted stem cell transplant. The TCR originated in a girl aged 2 to 10 with Fanconi anemia, due to receive a stem cell transplant. The chain couples TRBV18 to TRBJ2-1; TRBD2 matches 12 bases. CDR3 DNA sequence: TGTGCCAGCTCAGGGATGACTAGCGGGAGAGGGAATGAGCAGTTCTTC. Translated: CASSGMTSGRGNEQFF.